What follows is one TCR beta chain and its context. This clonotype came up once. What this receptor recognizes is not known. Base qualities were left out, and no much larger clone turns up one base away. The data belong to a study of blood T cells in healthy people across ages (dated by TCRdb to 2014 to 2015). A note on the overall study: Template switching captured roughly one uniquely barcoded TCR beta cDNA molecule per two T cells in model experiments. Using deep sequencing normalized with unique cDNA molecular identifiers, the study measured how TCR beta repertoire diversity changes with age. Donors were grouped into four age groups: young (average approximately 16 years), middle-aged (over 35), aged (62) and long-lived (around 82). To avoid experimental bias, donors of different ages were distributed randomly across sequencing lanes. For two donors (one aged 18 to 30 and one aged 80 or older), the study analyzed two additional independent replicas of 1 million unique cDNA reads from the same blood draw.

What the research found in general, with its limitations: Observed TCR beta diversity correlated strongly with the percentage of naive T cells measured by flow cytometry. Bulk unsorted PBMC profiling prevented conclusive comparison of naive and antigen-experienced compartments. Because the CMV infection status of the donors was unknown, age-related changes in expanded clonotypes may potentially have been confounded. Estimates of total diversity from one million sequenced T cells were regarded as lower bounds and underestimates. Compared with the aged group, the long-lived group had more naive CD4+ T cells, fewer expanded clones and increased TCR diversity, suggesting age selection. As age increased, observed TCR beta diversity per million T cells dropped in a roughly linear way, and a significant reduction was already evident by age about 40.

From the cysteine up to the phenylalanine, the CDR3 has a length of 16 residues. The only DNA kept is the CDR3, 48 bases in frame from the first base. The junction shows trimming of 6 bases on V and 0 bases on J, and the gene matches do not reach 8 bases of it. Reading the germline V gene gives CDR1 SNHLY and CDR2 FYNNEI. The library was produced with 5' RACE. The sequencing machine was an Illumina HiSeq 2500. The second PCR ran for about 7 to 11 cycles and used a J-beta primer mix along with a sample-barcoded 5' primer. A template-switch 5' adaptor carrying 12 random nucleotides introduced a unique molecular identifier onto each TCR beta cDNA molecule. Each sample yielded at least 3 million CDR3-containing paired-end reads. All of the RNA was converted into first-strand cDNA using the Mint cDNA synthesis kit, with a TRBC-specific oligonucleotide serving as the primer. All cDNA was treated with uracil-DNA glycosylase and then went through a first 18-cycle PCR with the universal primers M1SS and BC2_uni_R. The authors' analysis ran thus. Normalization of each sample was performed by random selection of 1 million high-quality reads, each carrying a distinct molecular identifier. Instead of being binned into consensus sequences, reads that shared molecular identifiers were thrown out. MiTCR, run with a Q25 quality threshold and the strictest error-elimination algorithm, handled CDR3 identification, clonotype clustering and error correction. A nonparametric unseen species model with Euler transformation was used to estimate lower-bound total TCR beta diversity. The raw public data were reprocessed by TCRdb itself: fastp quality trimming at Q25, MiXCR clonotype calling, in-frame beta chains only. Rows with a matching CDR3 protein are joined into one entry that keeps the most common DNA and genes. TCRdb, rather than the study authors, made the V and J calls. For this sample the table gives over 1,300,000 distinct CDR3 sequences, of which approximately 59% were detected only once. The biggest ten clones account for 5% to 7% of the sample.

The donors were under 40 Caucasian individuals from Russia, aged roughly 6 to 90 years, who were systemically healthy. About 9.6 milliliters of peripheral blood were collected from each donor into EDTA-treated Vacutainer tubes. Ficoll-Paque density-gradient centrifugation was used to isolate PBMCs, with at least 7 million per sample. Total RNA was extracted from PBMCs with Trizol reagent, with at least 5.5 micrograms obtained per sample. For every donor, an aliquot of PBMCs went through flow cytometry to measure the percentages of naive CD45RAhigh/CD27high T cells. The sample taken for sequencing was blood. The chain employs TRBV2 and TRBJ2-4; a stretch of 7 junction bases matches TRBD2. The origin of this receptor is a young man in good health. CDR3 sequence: CASRAGLTLAKNIQYF. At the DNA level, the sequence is TGTGCCAGCAGGGCGGGACTAACCTTAGCCAAAAACATTCAGTACTTC.